The 14 T cell receptor beta chains reported below all come from one sample, sequenced in a study of technical replicates of blood from a few donors. Here immunoSEQ multiplex PCR was the method, and the copy in TCRdb shows in-frame clones only, minus some. The data hold some 90,000 clones, with 90% to 95% observed a single time. The specimen was T cells isolated from PBMCs. These receptors came from a human donor in good health.

The chain is built from TRBV2 and TRBJ2-7; D gene unclear. This CDR3 has 13 amino acids. The germline CDR1 and CDR2 sequences are SNHLY and FYNNEI. V lost 2 bases to trimming and J lost 3 bases, with 8 bases between them. The CDR3 spells CASSERQVYEQYF. The CDR3 DNA reads TGTGCCAGCAGTGAACGTCAGGTCTACGAGCAGTACTTC.

This chain joins TRBV9 and TRBJ2-7; TRBD1 is a possible D gene (6 bases). This CDR3 is 14 amino acids long. Trimming shortened V by 0 bases and J by 8 bases, and 15 bases separated the two germline ends. The germline gives CDR1 SGDLS, CDR2 YYNGEE. CDR3 bases: TGTGCCAGCAGCGTAGCTTCAATGGGACAAAAGCAGTACTTC. It is translated as CASSVASMGQKQYF.

This clone was found once. This chain uses TRBV12-5 with TRBJ2-3, with 9 bases identical to TRBD2. This CDR3 comprises 16 residues. V lost 1 base, J lost 0 bases, and 2 bases stayed unmatched. The germline gives CDR1 LGHNT, CDR2 FRNRAP. CDR3 in amino acids: CASGLGLADSTDTQYF. Written as DNA, the CDR3 is TGTGCTAGTGGTTTGGGACTAGCGGACAGCACAGATACGCAGTATTTT.

The chain has TRBV11-3 and TRBJ2-3, with D tentatively TRBD1 (6 bases). Germline CDR1 and CDR2: SGHNT and YENEEA. The CDR3 is 13 amino acids. V was cut by 9 bases and J by 0 bases, with 10 bases left in between. The CDR3 DNA is TGTGCCAGTGGGACATCTAGCACAGATACGCAGTATTTT. It codes for CASGTSSTDTQYF.

Note on this clone: Additional DNA sequences in this sample encode the identical CDR3. The J gene is TRBJ2-3, the V gene TRBV11-2, with TRBD2 identical over 7 bases. From germline, CDR1 is SGHAT and CDR2 FQNNGV. The length of the CDR3 is 12 residues. V lost 3 bases to trimming and J lost 6 bases; unmatched junction nucleotides: 0. The CDR3 sequence is CASSLGGDTQYF. CDR3 nucleotides: TGTGCCAGCAGCTTGGGGGGGGATACGCAGTATTTT.

This sequence joins TRBV18 and TRBJ1-1; maybe TRBD1 (6 bases). The CDR3 covers 15 residues. Germline V CDR1 and CDR2: KGHSH, LQKENI. The V gene lost 7 bases and the J gene lost 2 bases, with 17 bases spanning the gap. The CDR3 here is CASYSGQSKNTEAFF. Written as DNA, the CDR3 is TGTGCCAGCTATTCTGGACAGTCAAAAAACACTGAAGCTTTCTTT.

This clone has a single count. The chain has TRBV4-2 and TRBJ2-1, with 10 bases aligning to TRBD2. The V segment lost 4 bases and the J segment 6 bases; nucleotides outside the gene matches: 12. Germline V CDR1 and CDR2: LGHNA, YNFKEQ. There are 17 residues in the CDR3. CDR3 protein: CASSPRGLAGESNEQFF. The DNA for the CDR3 is TGTGCCAGCAGCCCCCGAGGCCTAGCGGGAGAAAGCAATGAGCAGTTCTTC.

The rearrangement joins TRBV5-3 to TRBJ2-1, with no clear D. TRBV5-3 belongs to the ORF category, with a function that is uncertain. V was pared by 0 bases and J by 10 bases, with 5 bases between. This CDR3 region has 11 residues. The CDR3 protein is CARSLVREQFF. Here the CDR3 DNA reads TGTGCCAGAAGCTTGGTTCGGGAGCAGTTCTTC.

This chain uses TRBV9 with TRBJ1-1, with 7 bases identical to TRBD1. This CDR3 spans 14 amino acids. V shed 4 bases, J shed 4 bases, and the junction held 7 bases outside the gene matches. Looked up from germline, CDR1 is SGDLS and CDR2 is YYNGEE. CDR3 region: CASSPAGGGTEAFF. CDR3 DNA: TGTGCCAGCAGCCCGGCAGGGGGAGGCACTGAAGCTTTCTTT.

The chain links TRBV27 to TRBJ1-1; D call uncertain. V gave up 4 bases and J gave up 4 bases, with 13 bases separating them. This CDR3 has 14 amino acids. Germline V gives CDR1 MNHEY, CDR2 SMNVEV (reference sequence). The CDR3 reads CASSSISGSTEAFF. The DNA of the CDR3 is TGTGCCAGCAGTTCAATATCGGGAAGCACTGAAGCTTTCTTT.

The rearrangement links TRBV19 to TRBJ2-1, with TRBD2 matching over 12 bases. Germline CDR1 is LNHDA and CDR2 is SQIVND (reference sequence). Unmatched junction bases numbered 14, after V lost 7 bases and J lost 10 bases. The CDR3 spans 16 residues. CDR3 region: CASKAESSGRAWEQFF. CDR3 DNA: TGTGCCAGTAAGGCGGAGTCTAGCGGGAGGGCCTGGGAGCAGTTCTTC.

V gene TRBV9 combines with J gene TRBJ1-2; 7 nucleotides line up with TRBD1. V lost 3 bases to trimming and J lost 4 bases; unmatched junction nucleotides: 9. The CDR3 is made up of 15 amino acids. Germline lookup yields CDR1 SGDLS and CDR2 YYNGEE. CDR3: CASSEGLGGVYGYTF. The CDR3 coding sequence is TGTGCCAGCAGCGAGGGTTTAGGGGGCGTCTATGGCTACACCTTC.

This sequence joins TRBV5-1 and TRBJ2-1, with 8 bases identical to TRBD2. Per the germline V gene, CDR1 is SGHRS and CDR2 is YFSETQ. J lost 4 bases, V lost 0 bases, and 3 bases had no gene match. This CDR3 comprises 15 residues. CDR3 protein: CASSLVASGYNEQFF. The CDR3 region has the DNA TGCGCCAGCAGCTTGGTGGCTAGCGGGTACAATGAGCAGTTCTTC.

The J gene is TRBJ2-1, the V gene TRBV9; 7 bases fit TRBD2. Trimming took 6 bases from V and 3 from J; bases not matched to a gene: 15. Per the germline V gene, CDR1 is SGDLS and CDR2 is YYNGEE. This CDR3 comprises 17 residues. The CDR3 DNA reads TGTGCCAGCAACGGGGACGGGCGGGAGTCCTACTACAATGAGCAGTTCTTC. Protein sequence: CASNGDGRESYYNEQFF.